These T cell receptor beta chains were read from a single sample in a study of blood T cell repertoires in COVID-19. Profiled with immunoSEQ multiplex PCR; TCRdb holds only in-frame clones, not every one. The sample includes more than 95,000 clones, about nine tenths of them seen just once. Sequencing was carried out using peripheral blood. These receptors were taken from a man aged 50 to 59 with acute or convalescent COVID-19. The CDR3 runs from the conserved cysteine through the conserved F or W. A D gene is named only where the DNA matches it firmly. Clone size is shown for a subset of rows, as once, few, many or a class of expanded clone.

clone size: few
V gene: TRBV19
J gene: TRBJ2-1
D gene: .
CDR3 protein: CASSRGDYNEQFF
CDR3 DNA: TGTGCCAGTAGTAGGGGGGACTACAATGAGCAGTTCTTC

clone size: .
V gene: TRBV29-1
J gene: TRBJ1-1
D gene: TRBD1
CDR3 protein: CSAHDRGRTEAFF
CDR3 DNA: TGCAGCGCCCACGACAGGGGTCGGACTGAAGCTTTCTTT

clone size: .
V gene: TRBV2
J gene: TRBJ2-5
D gene: .
CDR3 protein: CASRVGRGSFETQYF
CDR3 DNA: TGTGCCAGCAGAGTAGGTAGGGGGTCATTCGAGACCCAGTACTTC

clone size: few
V gene: TRBV24-1
J gene: TRBJ2-5
D gene: .
CDR3 protein: CATSPTFGGGLPQETQYF
CDR3 DNA: TGTGCCACCAGCCCCACCTTTGGGGGGGGCCTCCCGCAGGAGACCCAGTACTTC

clone size: .
V gene: TRBV28
J gene: TRBJ1-2
D gene: TRBD1
CDR3 protein: CASSWGDRASYGYTF
CDR3 DNA: TGTGCCAGCAGTTGGGGGGACAGGGCGTCCTATGGCTACACCTTC

clone size: .
V gene: TRBV5-1
J gene: TRBJ2-7
D gene: TRBD1
CDR3 protein: CASSLGQGVSEQYF
CDR3 DNA: TGCGCCAGCAGCTTGGGACAGGGGGTATCCGAGCAGTACTTC

clone size: .
V gene: TRBV5-1
J gene: TRBJ2-1
D gene: .
CDR3 protein: CASSPSQREQFF
CDR3 DNA: TGCGCCAGCAGCCCCTCGCAGCGCGAGCAGTTCTTC

clone size: once
V gene: TRBV9
J gene: TRBJ2-1
D gene: TRBD1
CDR3 protein: CASSLRPGTGNNEQFF
CDR3 DNA: TGTGCCAGCAGTCTCAGACCTGGGACAGGGAACAATGAGCAGTTCTTC

clone size: .
V gene: TRBV11-3
J gene: TRBJ2-7
D gene: .
CDR3 protein: CASSLQAHYEQYF
CDR3 DNA: TGTGCCAGCAGCTTACAAGCTCACTACGAGCAGTACTTC

clone size: .
V gene: TRBV11-2
J gene: TRBJ2-1
D gene: TRBD2
CDR3 protein: CASSPTSGYNEQFF
CDR3 DNA: TGTGCCAGCAGCCCGACTAGCGGATACAATGAGCAGTTCTTC

clone size: .
V gene: TRBV11-2
J gene: TRBJ2-1
D gene: TRBD2
CDR3 protein: CASSSLRASGRAHYNEQFF
CDR3 DNA: TGTGCCAGCAGCTCATTAAGGGCTAGCGGGAGGGCCCACTACAATGAGCAGTTCTTC

clone size: .
V gene: TRBV21-1
J gene: TRBJ2-3
D gene: .
CDR3 protein: CASQSRITDTQYF
CDR3 DNA: TGTGCCAGCCAGTCACGTATAACAGATACGCAGTATTTT

clone size: few
V gene: TRBV20-1
J gene: TRBJ2-5
D gene: .
CDR3 protein: CSAGERETQYF
CDR3 DNA: TGCAGTGCAGGGGAAAGAGAGACCCAGTACTTC

clone size: .
V gene: TRBV24-1
J gene: TRBJ2-1
D gene: TRBD2
CDR3 protein: CATSDSGRVLFF
CDR3 DNA: TGTGCCACCAGTGATAGCGGGAGAGTTCTGTTCTTC

clone size: once
V gene: TRBV7-2
J gene: TRBJ2-5
D gene: .
CDR3 protein: CASSKDSHPGETQYF
CDR3 DNA: TGTGCCAGCAGCAAAGACAGCCACCCCGGGGAGACCCAGTACTTC

clone size: few
V gene: TRBV10-3
J gene: TRBJ2-1
D gene: .
CDR3 protein: CAISESSLNIMSYEQFF
CDR3 DNA: TGTGCCATCAGTGAGTCGAGCCTAAATATTATGTCCTATGAGCAGTTCTTC

clone size: once
V gene: TRBV5-1
J gene: TRBJ2-7
D gene: .
CDR3 protein: CASRAGGSYEQYF
CDR3 DNA: TGCGCCAGCAGGGCAGGGGGGTCATACGAGCAGTACTTC

clone size: once
V gene: TRBV18
J gene: TRBJ2-3
D gene: .
CDR3 protein: CASSPSAESTDTQYF
CDR3 DNA: TGTGCCAGCTCACCATCTGCGGAGAGCACAGATACGCAGTATTTT

clone size: .
V gene: TRBV28
J gene: TRBJ2-7
D gene: TRBD2
CDR3 protein: CASSTLTSRRYEQYF
CDR3 DNA: TGTGCCAGCAGTACCTTGACTAGCAGAAGGTACGAGCAGTACTTC

clone size: .
V gene: TRBV5-1
J gene: TRBJ2-7
D gene: TRBD2
CDR3 protein: CASSSNSGRASDEQYF
CDR3 DNA: TGCGCCAGCAGCTCCAACAGCGGGAGGGCCAGTGACGAGCAGTACTTC

clone size: .
V gene: TRBV28
J gene: TRBJ2-7
D gene: TRBD1
CDR3 protein: CASSLGRGYVYEQYF
CDR3 DNA: TGTGCCAGCAGTTTAGGCAGGGGGTATGTTTACGAGCAGTACTTC

clone size: .
V gene: TRBV12-3/TRBV12-4
J gene: TRBJ2-7
D gene: TRBD2
CDR3 protein: CASSFLAENEQYF
CDR3 DNA: TGTGCCAGCAGTTTCCTAGCGGAAAACGAGCAGTACTTC

clone size: .
V gene: TRBV3-1/TRBV3-2
J gene: TRBJ2-1
D gene: TRBD1
CDR3 protein: CASSRDRREQFF
CDR3 DNA: TGTGCCAGCAGCCGGGACAGGAGAGAGCAGTTCTTC

clone size: .
V gene: TRBV15
J gene: TRBJ2-2
D gene: .
CDR3 protein: CATSRDPGELFF
CDR3 DNA: TGTGCCACCAGCAGAGATCCTGGGGAGCTGTTTTTT

clone size: .
V gene: TRBV4-2
J gene: TRBJ2-7
D gene: TRBD2
CDR3 protein: CASSQETSGTNEQYF
CDR3 DNA: TGTGCCAGCAGCCAAGAGACTAGCGGGACAAACGAGCAGTACTTC

clone size: .
V gene: TRBV28
J gene: TRBJ2-6
D gene: TRBD2
CDR3 protein: CASSRGDGAANVLTF
CDR3 DNA: TGTGCCAGCAGCCGGGGGGACGGGGCGGCCAACGTCCTGACTTTC

clone size: .
V gene: TRBV2
J gene: TRBJ2-7
D gene: TRBD1
CDR3 protein: CASRDRSPSFTYEQYF
CDR3 DNA: TGTGCCAGCAGGGACAGGTCCCCATCGTTTACCTACGAGCAGTACTTC

clone size: .
V gene: TRBV28
J gene: TRBJ2-2
D gene: TRBD1
CDR3 protein: CASSTRTGPTGELFF
CDR3 DNA: TGTGCCAGCAGCACCAGGACAGGCCCCACCGGGGAGCTGTTTTTT

clone size: once
V gene: TRBV6-5
J gene: TRBJ2-1
D gene: .
CDR3 protein: CASTDYFEQFF
CDR3 DNA: TGTGCCAGCACCGACTACTTTGAGCAGTTCTTC

clone size: .
V gene: TRBV7-9
J gene: TRBJ2-1
D gene: .
CDR3 protein: CASSPGGGEQFF
CDR3 DNA: TGTGCCAGCAGCCCCGGGGGTGGGGAGCAGTTCTTC

clone size: .
V gene: TRBV19
J gene: TRBJ2-1
D gene: TRBD2
CDR3 protein: CASSGGGFGEQFF
CDR3 DNA: TGTGCCAGTTCCGGGGGAGGGTTTGGTGAGCAGTTCTTC

clone size: once
V gene: TRBV18
J gene: TRBJ2-3
D gene: TRBD2
CDR3 protein: CASSPSLREDTDTQYF
CDR3 DNA: TGTGCCAGCTCACCATCTCTACGGGAGGATACAGATACGCAGTATTTT

clone size: .
V gene: TRBV24-1
J gene: TRBJ2-5
D gene: .
CDR3 protein: CATRGHQAETQYF
CDR3 DNA: TGTGCCACCAGAGGCCATCAGGCGGAGACCCAGTACTTC

clone size: .
V gene: TRBV7-8
J gene: TRBJ2-7
D gene: TRBD1
CDR3 protein: CASSPPTGYEQYF
CDR3 DNA: TGTGCCAGCAGCCCGCCGACAGGGTACGAGCAGTACTTC

clone size: .
V gene: TRBV10-3
J gene: TRBJ2-5
D gene: .
CDR3 protein: CASQDSPGETQYF
CDR3 DNA: TGTGCCTCCCAGGACAGCCCGGGAGAGACCCAGTACTTC

clone size: .
V gene: TRBV5-4
J gene: TRBJ2-5
D gene: .
CDR3 protein: CASSLAPPTGAQETQYF
CDR3 DNA: TGTGCCAGCAGCCTAGCACCTCCGACGGGCGCACAAGAGACCCAGTACTTC

clone size: once
V gene: TRBV6-5
J gene: TRBJ1-2
D gene: TRBD1
CDR3 protein: CASSRQGFGGYTF
CDR3 DNA: TGTGCCAGCAGTAGACAGGGCTTCGGCGGCTACACCTTC

clone size: .
V gene: TRBV6-5
J gene: TRBJ2-1
D gene: .
CDR3 protein: CATHRGGPGGEQFF
CDR3 DNA: TGTGCCACCCATAGGGGGGGTCCGGGGGGCGAGCAGTTCTTC

clone size: once
V gene: TRBV6-5
J gene: TRBJ2-7
D gene: TRBD2
CDR3 protein: CASSYSGLAGNYEQYF
CDR3 DNA: TGTGCCAGCAGTTACTCTGGACTAGCGGGGAACTACGAGCAGTACTTC

clone size: .
V gene: TRBV5-8
J gene: TRBJ1-6
D gene: .
CDR3 protein: CASSFSGNSYNSPLHF
CDR3 DNA: TGTGCCAGCAGCTTCAGCGGCAACTCCTATAATTCACCCCTCCACTTT

clone size: once
V gene: TRBV19
J gene: TRBJ1-2
D gene: .
CDR3 protein: CASIHPGQGGYTF
CDR3 DNA: TGTGCCAGTATCCACCCAGGGCAAGGGGGCTACACCTTC

clone size: .
V gene: TRBV3-1/TRBV3-2
J gene: TRBJ2-5
D gene: .
CDR3 protein: CASSQARGSGSQYF
CDR3 DNA: TGTGCCAGCAGCCAAGCACGAGGGTCGGGGTCCCAGTACTTC

clone size: .
V gene: TRBV5-6
J gene: TRBJ1-5
D gene: TRBD1
CDR3 protein: CASSIRGPSNQPQHF
CDR3 DNA: TGTGCCAGCAGCATAAGGGGGCCGAGCAATCAGCCCCAGCATTTT

clone size: many
V gene: TRBV10-3
J gene: TRBJ2-1
D gene: TRBD2
CDR3 protein: CAISDSTSGRVSSRNEQFF
CDR3 DNA: TGTGCCATCAGTGATTCGACTAGCGGGAGGGTAAGTTCGCGCAATGAGCAGTTCTTC

clone size: .
V gene: TRBV5-1
J gene: TRBJ1-1
D gene: TRBD1
CDR3 protein: CASHGHGFFSGGLTEAFF
CDR3 DNA: TGCGCCAGCCATGGGCATGGATTTTTTTCAGGGGGCTTGACTGAAGCTTTCTTT

clone size: .
V gene: TRBV19
J gene: TRBJ2-7
D gene: .
CDR3 protein: CASSISPGSGEQYF
CDR3 DNA: TGTGCCAGTAGTATTAGCCCGGGCTCGGGGGAGCAGTACTTC

clone size: .
V gene: TRBV3-1/TRBV3-2
J gene: TRBJ2-3
D gene: TRBD2
CDR3 protein: CASSRWTSGFTDTQYF
CDR3 DNA: TGTGCCAGCAGCAGATGGACTAGCGGCTTCACAGATACGCAGTATTTT

clone size: .
V gene: TRBV19
J gene: TRBJ2-1
D gene: TRBD2
CDR3 protein: CASKPAGGPWDEQFF
CDR3 DNA: TGTGCCAGTAAACCAGCGGGAGGGCCCTGGGATGAGCAGTTCTTC

clone size: once
V gene: TRBV11-2
J gene: TRBJ2-7
D gene: TRBD2
CDR3 protein: CASSRVSGTDYEQYF
CDR3 DNA: TGTGCCAGCAGTCGAGTTAGCGGGACCGACTACGAGCAGTACTTC

clone size: .
V gene: TRBV24-1
J gene: TRBJ2-1
D gene: TRBD1
CDR3 protein: CATSDFGTGVDEQFF
CDR3 DNA: TGTGCCACCAGTGATTTTGGGACAGGGGTGGATGAGCAGTTCTTC

clone size: .
V gene: TRBV19
J gene: TRBJ2-3
D gene: .
CDR3 protein: CASSLDGSRTDTQYF
CDR3 DNA: TGTGCCAGTAGCCTTGACGGTAGCAGAACAGATACGCAGTATTTT

clone size: .
V gene: TRBV24-1
J gene: TRBJ1-5
D gene: TRBD1
CDR3 protein: CATWTGDSNQPQHF
CDR3 DNA: TGTGCCACTTGGACAGGCGATAGCAATCAGCCCCAGCATTTT